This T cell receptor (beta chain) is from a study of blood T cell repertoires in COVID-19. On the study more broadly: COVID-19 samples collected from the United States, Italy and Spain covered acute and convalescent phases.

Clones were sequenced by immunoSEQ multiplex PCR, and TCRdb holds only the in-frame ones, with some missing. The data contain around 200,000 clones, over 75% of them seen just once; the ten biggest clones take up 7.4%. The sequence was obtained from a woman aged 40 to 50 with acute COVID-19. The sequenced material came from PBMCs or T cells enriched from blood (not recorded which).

CDR3 protein: CASSLFRGAQGELFF. DNA of the CDR3: TGTGCCAGCAGCTTGTTTCGGGGGGCCCAAGGGGAGCTGTTTTTT. The rearrangement links TRBV5-8 to TRBJ2-2; TRBD2 is a possible D gene (7 bases). Germline V lookup: CDR1 SGHTS, CDR2 YDEGEE. The CDR3 extends over 15 amino acids. V lost 1 base, J lost 8 bases, and 15 bases lay in between. Complete variable domain (other parts from reference TRBV5-8 and TRBJ2-2): EAGVTQSPTHLIKTRGQQATLRCSPISGHTSVYWYQQALGLGLQFLLWYDEGEERNRGNFPPRFSGRQFPNYSSELNVNALELEDSALYLCASSLFRGAQGELFFGEGSRLTVL.